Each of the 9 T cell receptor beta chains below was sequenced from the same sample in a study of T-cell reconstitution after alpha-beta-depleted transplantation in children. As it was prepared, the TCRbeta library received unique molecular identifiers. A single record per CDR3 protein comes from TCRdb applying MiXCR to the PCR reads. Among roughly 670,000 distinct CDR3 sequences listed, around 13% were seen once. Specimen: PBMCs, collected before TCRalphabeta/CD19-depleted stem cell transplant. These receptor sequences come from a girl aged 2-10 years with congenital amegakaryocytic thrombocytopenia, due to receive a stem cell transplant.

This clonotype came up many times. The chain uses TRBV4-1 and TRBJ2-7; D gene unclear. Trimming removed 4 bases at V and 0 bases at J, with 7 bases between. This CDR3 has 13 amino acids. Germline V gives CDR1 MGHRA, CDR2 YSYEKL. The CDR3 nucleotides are TGCGCCAGCAGCCCGCAGGCCTCCTACGAGCAGTACTTC. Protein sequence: CASSPQASYEQYF.

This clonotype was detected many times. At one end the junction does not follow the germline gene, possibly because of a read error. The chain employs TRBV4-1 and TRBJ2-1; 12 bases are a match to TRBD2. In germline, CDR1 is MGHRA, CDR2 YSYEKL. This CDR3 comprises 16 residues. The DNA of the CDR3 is TGTGCCAGCAGCCTCCGGACTAGCGGGACCTACAATGAGCAGTTCTTC. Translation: CASSLRTSGTYNEQFF.

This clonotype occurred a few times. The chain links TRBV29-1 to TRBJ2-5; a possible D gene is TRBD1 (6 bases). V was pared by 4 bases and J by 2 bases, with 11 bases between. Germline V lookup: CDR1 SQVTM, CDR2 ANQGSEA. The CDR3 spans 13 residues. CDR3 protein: CSVAGQQQETQYF. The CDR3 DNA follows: TGCAGCGTTGCGGGACAACAACAAGAGACCCAGTACTTC.

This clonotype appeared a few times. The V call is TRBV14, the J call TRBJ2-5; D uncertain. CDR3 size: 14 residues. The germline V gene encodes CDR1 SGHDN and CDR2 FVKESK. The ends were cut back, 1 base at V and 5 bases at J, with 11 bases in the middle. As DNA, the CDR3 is TGTGCCAGCAGCCAAGTCGGGCTAGGGGAGACCCAGTACTTC. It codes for CASSQVGLGETQYF.

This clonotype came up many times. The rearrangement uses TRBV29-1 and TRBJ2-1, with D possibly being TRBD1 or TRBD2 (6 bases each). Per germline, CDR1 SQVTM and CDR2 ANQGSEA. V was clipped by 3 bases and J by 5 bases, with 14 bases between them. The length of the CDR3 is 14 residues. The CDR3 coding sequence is TGCAGCGTTGATGGGGGGCTAGCCAACAATGAGCAGTTCTTC. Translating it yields CSVDGGLANNEQFF.

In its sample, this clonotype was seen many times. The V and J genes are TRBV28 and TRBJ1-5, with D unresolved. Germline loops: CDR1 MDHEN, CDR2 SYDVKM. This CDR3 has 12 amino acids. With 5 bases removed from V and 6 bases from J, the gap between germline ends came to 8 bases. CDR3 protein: CASSPRGQPQHF. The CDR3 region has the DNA TGTGCCAGCAGTCCCCGAGGTCAGCCCCAGCATTTT. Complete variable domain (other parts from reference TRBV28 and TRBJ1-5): DVKVTQSSRYLVKRTGEKVFLECVQDMDHENMFWYRQDPGLGLRLIYFSYDVKMKEKGDIPEGYSVSREKKERFSLILESASTNQTSMYLCASSPRGQPQHFGDGTRLSIL.

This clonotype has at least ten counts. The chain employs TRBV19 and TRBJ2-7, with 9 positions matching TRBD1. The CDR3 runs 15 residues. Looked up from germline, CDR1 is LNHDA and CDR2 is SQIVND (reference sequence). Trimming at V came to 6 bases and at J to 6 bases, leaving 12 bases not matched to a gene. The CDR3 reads CASSVTGGLFFEQYF. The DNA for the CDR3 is TGTGCCAGTAGCGTAACAGGGGGCCTTTTCTTCGAGCAGTACTTC.

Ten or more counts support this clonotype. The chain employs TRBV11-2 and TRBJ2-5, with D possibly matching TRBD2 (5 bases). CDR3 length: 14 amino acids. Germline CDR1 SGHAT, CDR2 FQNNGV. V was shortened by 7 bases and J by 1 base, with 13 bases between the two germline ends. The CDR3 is CASTSGSLQETQYF. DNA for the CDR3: TGTGCCAGCACCTCTGGGAGCCTCCAAGAGACCCAGTACTTC.

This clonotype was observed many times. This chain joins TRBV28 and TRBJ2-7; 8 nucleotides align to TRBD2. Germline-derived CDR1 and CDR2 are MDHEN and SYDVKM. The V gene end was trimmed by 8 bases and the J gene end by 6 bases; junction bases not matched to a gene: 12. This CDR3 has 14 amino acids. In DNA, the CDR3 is TGTGCCAGCGCTCACGGACTAGCAGAAGGCGAGCAGTACTTC. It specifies CASAHGLAEGEQYF.